The sequence of this TCR beta chain was determined in a study of post-analysis software for immune sequencing data. About the research overall: Relapsing-remitting, secondary progressive and progressive-relapsing forms made up the multiple sclerosis disease courses.

Worth noting for this clonotype: Its antigen is undetermined.

General study findings and limits: Pronounced co-clustering by F measure was evident among identically batched samples. Relative to controls, patients had five TRBV segments at higher frequency, with TRBV5-6, TRBV5-1 and TRBV20-1 among these.

Deletions cut 5 bases from V and 3 bases from J, with 16 bases between. In germline, CDR1 is KGHSH, CDR2 LQKENI. The CDR3 has 15 amino acids. Unique-molecular-identifier-tagged TCR beta cDNA libraries were used. Input of about 1 to 11 million T cells yielded 500,000 to 650,000 cDNA molecules. From the PCR reads, TCRdb called clonotypes with MiXCR, one entry per CDR3 protein. The data contain over 150,000 distinct CDR3 sequences, around 36% of them singletons. The sample here was blood, taken after autologous hematopoietic stem cell transplantation. This rearrangement joins TRBV18 to TRBJ1-2; possible D gene TRBD1, 5 bases. The source is a girl aged 5 to 17 with multiple sclerosis. This CDR3 is CASSRSGGTDYGYTF. CDR3 DNA sequence: TGTGCCAGCTCAAGATCTGGAGGGACGGACTATGGCTACACCTTC.